Below are 5 T cell receptor beta chains sequenced from a single sample in a study of T cell clones after liver transplantation. TCRdb keeps only in-frame clones here, not all; method: immunoSEQ multiplex PCR. The table shows 8,400 or so clones, with 80% occurring only once. The material sequenced was CD8+ T cells from blood, taken before liver transplant. Receptors originate from a human donor who received a liver transplant.

The CDR3 coding sequence is TGCGCCAGCAGCCAAGATAGGCCGGGACAGGGCTCCTACGAGCAGTACTTC. Translating it yields CASSQDRPGQGSYEQYF. The V gene is TRBV4-1, the J gene TRBJ2-7; 9 bases are a match to TRBD1. The ends lost 0 bases at V and 0 bases at J; junction bases unmatched: 6. This CDR3 is built from 17 residues. Per the germline V gene, CDR1 is MGHRA and CDR2 is YSYEKL.

The chain couples TRBV10-1 to TRBJ2-7, with D perhaps TRBD2 (5 bases). The V end was cut by 3 bases, the J end by 9 bases, with 9 bases between. Germline V gene lookup returns CDR1 WNHNN and CDR2 SYGVQD (reference sequence). CDR3 size: 11 residues. The CDR3 nucleotides read TGCGCCAGCAGTGAAGGAGGAGGGCAGTACTTC. As protein: CASSEGGGQYF.

The genes are TRBV10-3 and TRBJ2-7; 7 bases are a match to TRBD2. Losses at the gene ends were 0 bases for V and 6 bases for J; bases not matched to a gene: 8. The CDR3 length is 15 residues. The V gene's germline CDR1 is ENHRY and CDR2 SYGVKD. The CDR3 region has the DNA TGTGCCATCAGTGAGTCTCAGGAACTAGCGAGCGAGCAGTACTTC. This encodes CAISESQELASEQYF.

The chain joins TRBV6-7 to TRBJ1-5; 11 nucleotides match TRBD1. TRBV6-7 is treated as an ORF (open reading frame) with a function not yet certain. The CDR3 spans 15 residues. The J segment lost 6 bases and the V segment lost 7 bases, leaving 8 bases of the junction unmatched. The CDR3 coding sequence is TGTGCCAGCACTAGGAGGACAGGGGGCTCTCAGCCCCAGCATTTT. Encoded protein: CASTRRTGGSQPQHF.

This chain connects TRBV30 to TRBJ1-5, with D uncertain. This CDR3 spans 14 amino acids. CDR1 GTSNPN and CDR2 SVGIG come from the germline V gene (reference sequence). V lost 1 base, J lost 1 base, and 8 bases lay in between. CDR3 amino acids: CAWSDDGSNQPQHF. The CDR3 DNA sequence: TGTGCCTGGAGTGATGACGGGAGCAATCAGCCCCAGCATTTT. Full variable domain (missing parts from reference TRBV30 and TRBJ1-5): SQTIHQWPATLVQPVGSPLSLECTVEGTSNPNLYWYRQAAGRGLQLLFYSVGIGQISSEVPQNLSASRPQDRQFILSSKKLLLSDSGFYLCAWSDDGSNQPQHFGDGTRLSIL.